These 2 T cell receptor beta chains originate from one sample sequenced in a study of CD8+ T cells in alopecia areata. Once RNA had been extracted, it was reverse transcribed into cDNA to act as the sequencing template. Some clones are missing from TCRdb's copy, which holds only in-frame ones; the method was immunoSEQ multiplex PCR. The sample records under 150,000 clones, 62% being singletons. What was sequenced was CD8+ T cells sorted from blood. These receptors were taken from a human donor in good health.

This rearrangement joins TRBV6-4 to TRBJ2-3; D remains unclear. Trimming took 0 bases from V and 1 from J, leaving 8 bases between them. The CDR3 runs to 15 residues. CDR1 and CDR2 from the germline V gene are MRHNA and SNTAGT. The CDR3 region is CASSDSSGGTDTQYF. The DNA for the CDR3 is TGTGCCAGCAGTGACTCGAGTGGGGGCACAGATACGCAGTATTTT.

This sequence joins TRBV6-5 and TRBJ2-2; 9 nucleotides line up with TRBD1. Trimming removed 8 bases from V and 3 bases from J; junction bases left unmatched: 1. Germline V gene sequence: CDR1 MNHEY, CDR2 SVGAGI. The CDR3 contains 13 residues. CDR3 in amino acids: CASGTGYTGELFF. The CDR3 DNA reads as TGTGCCAGCGGGACAGGGTACACCGGGGAGCTGTTTTTT.